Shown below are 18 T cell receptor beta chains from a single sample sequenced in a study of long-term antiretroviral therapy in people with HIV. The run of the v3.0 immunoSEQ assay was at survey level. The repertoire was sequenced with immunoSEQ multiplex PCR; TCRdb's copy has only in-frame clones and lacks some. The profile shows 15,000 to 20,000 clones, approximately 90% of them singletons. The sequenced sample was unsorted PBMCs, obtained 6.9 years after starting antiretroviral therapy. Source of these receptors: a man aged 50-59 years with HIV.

Written as DNA, the CDR3 is TGTGCCAGCATCCTAGGGGGGGCGGGCACCGGGGAGCTGTTTTTT. Amino acids: CASILGGAGTGELFF. The chain is built from TRBV2 and TRBJ2-2; maybe TRBD2 (7 bases). This CDR3 comprises 15 residues. The V gene lost 7 bases and the J gene lost 4 bases, with 16 bases spanning the gap. Looked up from germline, CDR1 is SNHLY and CDR2 is FYNNEI.

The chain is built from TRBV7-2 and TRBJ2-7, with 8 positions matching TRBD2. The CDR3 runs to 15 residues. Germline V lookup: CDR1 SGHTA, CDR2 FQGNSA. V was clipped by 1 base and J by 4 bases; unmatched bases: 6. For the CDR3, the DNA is TGTGCCAGCAGCTTAGAACGGGAGGGCCTATACGAGCAGTACTTC. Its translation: CASSLEREGLYEQYF.

CDR3 in amino acids: CASSLVGYEQYF. DNA for the CDR3: TGTGCCAGCAGCTTAGTCGGTTACGAGCAGTACTTC. The chain links TRBV7-9 to TRBJ2-7; no firm D call. CDR3 length: 12 residues. The V gene lost 1 base and the J gene lost 4 bases, with 5 bases spanning the gap. Germline V gene sequence: CDR1 SEHNR, CDR2 FQNEAQ (reference sequence). The full variable domain, its missing parts supplied by reference TRBV7-9 and TRBJ2-7, is DTGVSQNPRHKITKRGQNVTFRCDPISEHNRLYWYRQTLGQGPEFLTYFQNEAQLEKSRLLSDRFSAERPKGSFSTLEIQRTEQGDSAMYLCASSLVGYEQYFGPGTRLTVT.

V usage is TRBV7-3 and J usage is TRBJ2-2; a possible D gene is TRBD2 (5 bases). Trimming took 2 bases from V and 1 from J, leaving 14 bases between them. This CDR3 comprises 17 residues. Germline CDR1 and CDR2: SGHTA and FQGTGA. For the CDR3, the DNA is TGTGCCAGCAGCTTAGTTAGACTAACCCAGAACACCGGGGAGCTGTTTTTT. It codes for CASSLVRLTQNTGELFF.

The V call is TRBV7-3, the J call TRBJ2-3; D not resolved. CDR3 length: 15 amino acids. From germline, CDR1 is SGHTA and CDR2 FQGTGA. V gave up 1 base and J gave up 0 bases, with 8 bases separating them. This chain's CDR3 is CASSLNQLSTDTQYF. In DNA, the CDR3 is TGTGCCAGCAGCTTAAACCAACTAAGCACAGATACGCAGTATTTT.

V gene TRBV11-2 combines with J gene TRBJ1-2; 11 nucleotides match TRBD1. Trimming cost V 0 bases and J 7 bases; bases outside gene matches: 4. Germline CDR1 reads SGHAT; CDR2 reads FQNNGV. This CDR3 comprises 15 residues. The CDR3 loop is CASSLERTGGSGYTF. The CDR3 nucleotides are TGTGCCAGCAGCTTAGAAAGGACAGGGGGCTCTGGCTACACCTTC.

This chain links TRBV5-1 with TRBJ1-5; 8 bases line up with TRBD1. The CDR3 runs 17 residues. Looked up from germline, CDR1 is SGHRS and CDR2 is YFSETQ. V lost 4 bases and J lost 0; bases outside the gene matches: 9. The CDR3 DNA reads TGCGCCAGCAGCCCCGGGACAGGAGTTTATAGCAATCAGCCCCAGCATTTT. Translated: CASSPGTGVYSNQPQHF. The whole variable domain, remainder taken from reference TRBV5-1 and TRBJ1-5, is KAGVTQTPRYLIKTRGQQVTLSCSPISGHRSVSWYQQTPGQGLQFLFEYFSETQRNKGNFPGRFSGRQFSNSRSEMNVSTLELGDSALYLCASSPGTGVYSNQPQHFGDGTRLSIL.

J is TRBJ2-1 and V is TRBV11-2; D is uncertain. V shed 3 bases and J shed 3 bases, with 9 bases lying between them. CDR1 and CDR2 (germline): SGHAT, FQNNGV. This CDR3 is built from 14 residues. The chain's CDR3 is CASSFSSFYNEQFF. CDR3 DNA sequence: TGTGCCAGCAGCTTCTCCTCTTTCTACAATGAGCAGTTCTTC.

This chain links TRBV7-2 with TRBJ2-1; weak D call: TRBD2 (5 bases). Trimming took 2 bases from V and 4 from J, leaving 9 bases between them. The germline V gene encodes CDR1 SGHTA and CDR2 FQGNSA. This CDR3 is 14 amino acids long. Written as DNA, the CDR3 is TGTGCCAGCAGCTTACGAGGGCGTTACAATGAGCAGTTCTTC. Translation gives CASSLRGRYNEQFF.

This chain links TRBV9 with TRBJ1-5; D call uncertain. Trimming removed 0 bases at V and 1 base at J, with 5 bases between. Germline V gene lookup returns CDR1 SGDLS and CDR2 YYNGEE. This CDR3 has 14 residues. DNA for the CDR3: TGTGCCAGCAGCGTAGGAGGGAGCAATCAGCCCCAGCATTTT. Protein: CASSVGGSNQPQHF. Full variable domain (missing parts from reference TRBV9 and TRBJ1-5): DSGVTQTPKHLITATGQRVTLRCSPRSGDLSVYWYQQSLDQGLQFLIQYYNGEERAKGNILERFSAQQFPDLHSELNLSSLELGDSALYFCASSVGGSNQPQHFGDGTRLSIL.

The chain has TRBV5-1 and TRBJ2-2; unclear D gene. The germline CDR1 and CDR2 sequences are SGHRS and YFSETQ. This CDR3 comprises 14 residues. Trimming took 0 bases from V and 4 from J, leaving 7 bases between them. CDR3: CASSLAVTTGELFF. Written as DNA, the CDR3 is TGCGCCAGCAGCTTGGCCGTTACCACCGGGGAGCTGTTTTTT.

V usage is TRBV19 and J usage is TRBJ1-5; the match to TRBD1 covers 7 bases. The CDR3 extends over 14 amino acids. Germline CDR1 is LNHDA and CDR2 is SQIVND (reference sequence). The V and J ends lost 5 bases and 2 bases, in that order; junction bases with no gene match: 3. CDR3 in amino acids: CASSHQGGNQPQHF. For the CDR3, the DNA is TGTGCCAGTAGTCACCAGGGGGGCAATCAGCCCCAGCATTTT.

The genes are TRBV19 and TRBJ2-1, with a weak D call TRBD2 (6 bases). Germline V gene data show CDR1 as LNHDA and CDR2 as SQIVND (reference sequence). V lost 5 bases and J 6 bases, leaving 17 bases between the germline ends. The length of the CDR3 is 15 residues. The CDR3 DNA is TGTGCCAGTAGTGTAATTAGCGGTCGGGGCAATGAGCAGTTCTTC. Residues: CASSVISGRGNEQFF.

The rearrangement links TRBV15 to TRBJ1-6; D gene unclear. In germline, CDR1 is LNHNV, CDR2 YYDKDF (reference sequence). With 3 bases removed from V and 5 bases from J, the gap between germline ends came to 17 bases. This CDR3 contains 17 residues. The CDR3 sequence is CATSSPTRGRNNSPLHF. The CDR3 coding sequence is TGTGCCACCAGCAGCCCCACGAGAGGACGGAATAATTCACCCCTCCACTTT.

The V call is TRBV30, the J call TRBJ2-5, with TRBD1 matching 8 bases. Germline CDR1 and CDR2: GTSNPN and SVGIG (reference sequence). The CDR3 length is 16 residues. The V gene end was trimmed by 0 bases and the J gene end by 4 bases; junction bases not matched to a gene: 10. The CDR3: CAWSVRAGGVRETQYF. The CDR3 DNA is TGTGCCTGGAGTGTACGGGCAGGGGGCGTCCGAGAGACCCAGTACTTC. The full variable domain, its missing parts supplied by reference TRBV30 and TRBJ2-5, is SQTIHQWPATLVQPVGSPLSLECTVEGTSNPNLYWYRQAAGRGLQLLFYSVGIGQISSEVPQNLSASRPQDRQFILSSKKLLLSDSGFYLCAWSVRAGGVRETQYFGPGTRLLVL.

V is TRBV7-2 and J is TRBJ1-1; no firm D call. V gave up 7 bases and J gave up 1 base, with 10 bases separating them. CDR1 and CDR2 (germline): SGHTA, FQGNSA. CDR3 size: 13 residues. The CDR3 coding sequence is TGTGCCAGCATCAATCCCCCGAACACTGAAGCTTTCTTT. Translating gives CASINPPNTEAFF.

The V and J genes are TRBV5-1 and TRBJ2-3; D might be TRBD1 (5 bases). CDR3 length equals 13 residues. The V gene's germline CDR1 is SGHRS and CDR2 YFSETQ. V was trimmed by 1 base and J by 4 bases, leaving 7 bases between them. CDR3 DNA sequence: TGCGCCAGCAGCTTGCAGGGCCCAGATACGCAGTATTTT. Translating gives CASSLQGPDTQYF. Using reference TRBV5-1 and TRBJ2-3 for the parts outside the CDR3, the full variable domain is KAGVTQTPRYLIKTRGQQVTLSCSPISGHRSVSWYQQTPGQGLQFLFEYFSETQRNKGNFPGRFSGRQFSNSRSEMNVSTLELGDSALYLCASSLQGPDTQYFGPGTRLTVL.

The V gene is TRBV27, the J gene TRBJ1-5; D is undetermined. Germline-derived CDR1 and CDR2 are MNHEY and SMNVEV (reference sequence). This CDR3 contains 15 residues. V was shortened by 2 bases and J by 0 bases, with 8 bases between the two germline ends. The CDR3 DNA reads TGTGCCAGCAGTTTAGAGGGCTATAGCAATCAGCCCCAGCATTTT. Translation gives CASSLEGYSNQPQHF.